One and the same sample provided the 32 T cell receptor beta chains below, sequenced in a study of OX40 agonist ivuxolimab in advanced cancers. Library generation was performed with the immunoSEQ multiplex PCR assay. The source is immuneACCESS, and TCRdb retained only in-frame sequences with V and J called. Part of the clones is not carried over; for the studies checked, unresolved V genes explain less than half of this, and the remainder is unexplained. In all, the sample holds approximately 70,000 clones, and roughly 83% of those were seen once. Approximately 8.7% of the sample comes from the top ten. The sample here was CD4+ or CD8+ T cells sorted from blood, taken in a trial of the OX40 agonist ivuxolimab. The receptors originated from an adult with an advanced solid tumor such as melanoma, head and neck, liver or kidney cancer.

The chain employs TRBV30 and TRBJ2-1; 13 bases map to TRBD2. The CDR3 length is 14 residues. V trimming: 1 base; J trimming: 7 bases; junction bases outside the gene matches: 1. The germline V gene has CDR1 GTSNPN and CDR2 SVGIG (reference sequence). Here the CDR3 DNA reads TGTGCCTGGAGTGAACTAGCGGGAGGGAATGAGCAGTTCTTC. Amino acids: CAWSELAGGNEQFF.

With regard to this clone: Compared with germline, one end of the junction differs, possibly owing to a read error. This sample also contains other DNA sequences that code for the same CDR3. CDR3 residues: CASSAGQGILGGYTF. CDR3 in DNA: TGTGCCAGTAGTGCCGGACAGGGGATCCTGGGCGGCTACACCTTT. The V call is TRBV19, the J call TRBJ1-2, with 9 bases lining up with TRBD1. The CDR3 length is 15 residues. Germline values: CDR1 LNHDA, CDR2 SQIVND (reference sequence).

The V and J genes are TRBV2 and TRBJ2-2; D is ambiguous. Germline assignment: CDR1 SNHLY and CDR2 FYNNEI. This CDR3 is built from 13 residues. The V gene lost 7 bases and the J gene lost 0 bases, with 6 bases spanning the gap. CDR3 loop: CASTFANTGELFF. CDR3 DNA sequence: TGTGCCAGCACTTTCGCGAACACCGGGGAGCTGTTTTTT.

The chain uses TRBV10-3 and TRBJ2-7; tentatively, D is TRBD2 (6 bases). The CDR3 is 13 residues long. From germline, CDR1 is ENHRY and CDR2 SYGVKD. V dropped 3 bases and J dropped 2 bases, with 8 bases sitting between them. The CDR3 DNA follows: TGTGCCATCAGTGACGGGGGAACCTACGAGCAGTACTTC. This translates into CAISDGGTYEQYF.

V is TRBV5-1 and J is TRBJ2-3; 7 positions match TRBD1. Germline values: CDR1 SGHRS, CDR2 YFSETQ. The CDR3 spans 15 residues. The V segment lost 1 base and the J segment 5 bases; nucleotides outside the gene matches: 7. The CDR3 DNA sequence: TGCGCCAGCAGCTTGTGGACAGGCAAAGTAGATACGCAGTATTTT. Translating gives CASSLWTGKVDTQYF.

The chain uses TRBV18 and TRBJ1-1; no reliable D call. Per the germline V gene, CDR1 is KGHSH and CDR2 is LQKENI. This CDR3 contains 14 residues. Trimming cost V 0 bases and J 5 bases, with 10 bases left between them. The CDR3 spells CASSPPTARTEAFF. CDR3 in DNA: TGTGCCAGCTCACCACCGACGGCGAGGACTGAAGCTTTCTTT.

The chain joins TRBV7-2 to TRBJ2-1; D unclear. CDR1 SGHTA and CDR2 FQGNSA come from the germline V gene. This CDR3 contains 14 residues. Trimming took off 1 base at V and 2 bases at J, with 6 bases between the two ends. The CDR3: CASSLVPAYNEQFF. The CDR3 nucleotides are TGTGCCAGCAGCTTAGTCCCTGCCTACAATGAGCAGTTCTTC.

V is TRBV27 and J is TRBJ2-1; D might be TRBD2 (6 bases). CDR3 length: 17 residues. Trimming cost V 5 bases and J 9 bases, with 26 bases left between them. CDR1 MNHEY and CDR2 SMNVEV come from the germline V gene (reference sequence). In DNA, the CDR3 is TGTGCCAGCAGTCCTAAAGGGGACTGGGTCGGCTTAGGTGAGCAGTTCTTC. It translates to CASSPKGDWVGLGEQFF.

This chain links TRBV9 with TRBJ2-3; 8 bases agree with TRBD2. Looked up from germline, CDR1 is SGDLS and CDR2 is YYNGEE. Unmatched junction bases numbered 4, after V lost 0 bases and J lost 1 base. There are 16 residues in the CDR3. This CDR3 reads CASSVDAGGGTDTQYF. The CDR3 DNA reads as TGTGCCAGCAGCGTAGATGCGGGGGGTGGCACAGATACGCAGTATTTT.

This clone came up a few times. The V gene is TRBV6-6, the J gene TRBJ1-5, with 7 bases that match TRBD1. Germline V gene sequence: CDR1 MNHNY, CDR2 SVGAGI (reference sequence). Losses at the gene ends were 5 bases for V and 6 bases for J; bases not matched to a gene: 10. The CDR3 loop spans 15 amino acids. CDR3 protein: CASSRDSKGVQPQHF. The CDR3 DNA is TGTGCCAGCAGTCGGGACAGTAAGGGCGTTCAGCCCCAGCATTTT.

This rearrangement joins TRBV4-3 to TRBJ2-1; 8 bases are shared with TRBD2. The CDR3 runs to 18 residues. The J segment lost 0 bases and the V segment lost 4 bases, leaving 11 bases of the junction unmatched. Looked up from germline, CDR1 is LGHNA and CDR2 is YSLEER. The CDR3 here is CASSLRGRAGGSYNEQFF. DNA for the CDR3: TGCGCCAGCAGCCTCCGGGGGAGGGCGGGAGGCTCCTACAATGAGCAGTTCTTC.

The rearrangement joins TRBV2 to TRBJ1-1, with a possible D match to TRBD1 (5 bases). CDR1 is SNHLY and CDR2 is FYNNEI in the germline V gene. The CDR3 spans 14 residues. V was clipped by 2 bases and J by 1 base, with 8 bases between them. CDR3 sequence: CASSEYQGNTEAFF. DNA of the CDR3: TGTGCCAGCAGTGAATATCAGGGGAACACTGAAGCTTTCTTT. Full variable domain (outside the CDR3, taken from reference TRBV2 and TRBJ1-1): EPEVTQTPSHQVTQMGQEVILRCVPISNHLYFYWYRQILGQKVEFLVSFYNNEISEKSEIFDDQFSVERPDGSNFTLKIRSTKLEDSAMYFCASSEYQGNTEAFFGQGTRLTVV.

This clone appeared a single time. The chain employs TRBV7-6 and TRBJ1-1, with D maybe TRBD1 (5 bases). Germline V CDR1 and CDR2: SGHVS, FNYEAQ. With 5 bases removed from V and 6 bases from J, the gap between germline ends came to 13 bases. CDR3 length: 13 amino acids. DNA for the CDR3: TGTGCCAGCAGCCTGAGGGGTGCGGCTGAAGCTTTCTTT. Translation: CASSLRGAAEAFF.

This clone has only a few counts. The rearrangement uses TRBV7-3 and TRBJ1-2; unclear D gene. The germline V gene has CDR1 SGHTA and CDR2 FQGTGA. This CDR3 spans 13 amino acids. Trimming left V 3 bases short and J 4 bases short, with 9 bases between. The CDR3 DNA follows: TGTGCCAGCAGCTTCGGACCGACCTATGGCTACACCTTC. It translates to CASSFGPTYGYTF. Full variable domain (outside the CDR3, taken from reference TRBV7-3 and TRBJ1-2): GAGVSQTPSNKVTEKGKYVELRCDPISGHTALYWYRQSLGQGPEFLIYFQGTGAADDSGLPNDRFFAVRPEGSVSTLKIQRTERGDSAVYLCASSFGPTYGYTFGSGTRLTVV.

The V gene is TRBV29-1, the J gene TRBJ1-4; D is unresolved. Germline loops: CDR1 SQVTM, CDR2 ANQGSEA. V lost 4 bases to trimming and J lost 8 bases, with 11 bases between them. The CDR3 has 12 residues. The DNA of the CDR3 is TGCAGCGTTGGAAGGTCCGGGGAAAAACTGTTTTTT. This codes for CSVGRSGEKLFF.

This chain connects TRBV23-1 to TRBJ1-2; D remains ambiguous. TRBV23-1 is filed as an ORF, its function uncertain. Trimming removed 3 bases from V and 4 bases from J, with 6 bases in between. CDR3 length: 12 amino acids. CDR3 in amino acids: CASSQGAYGYTF. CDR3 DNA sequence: TGCGCCAGCAGTCAGGGAGCCTATGGCTACACCTTC.

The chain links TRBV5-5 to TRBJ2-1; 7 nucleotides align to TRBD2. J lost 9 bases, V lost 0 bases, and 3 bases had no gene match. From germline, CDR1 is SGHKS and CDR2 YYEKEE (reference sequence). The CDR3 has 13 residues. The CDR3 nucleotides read TGTGCCAGCAGCTTGGCGGGGGGTCCTGAGCAGTTCTTC. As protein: CASSLAGGPEQFF.

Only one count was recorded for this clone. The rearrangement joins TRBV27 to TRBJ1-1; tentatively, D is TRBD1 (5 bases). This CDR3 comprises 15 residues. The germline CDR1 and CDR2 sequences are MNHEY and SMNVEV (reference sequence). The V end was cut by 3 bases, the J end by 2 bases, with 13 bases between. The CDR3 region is CASSFGGRVNTEAFF. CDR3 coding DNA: TGTGCCAGCAGTTTTGGGGGACGGGTCAACACTGAAGCTTTCTTT.

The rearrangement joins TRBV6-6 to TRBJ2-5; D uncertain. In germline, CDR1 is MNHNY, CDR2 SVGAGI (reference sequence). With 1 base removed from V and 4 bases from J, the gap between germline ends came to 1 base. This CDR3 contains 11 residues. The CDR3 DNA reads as TGTGCCAGCAGTTACTTAGAGACCCAGTACTTC. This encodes CASSYLETQYF.

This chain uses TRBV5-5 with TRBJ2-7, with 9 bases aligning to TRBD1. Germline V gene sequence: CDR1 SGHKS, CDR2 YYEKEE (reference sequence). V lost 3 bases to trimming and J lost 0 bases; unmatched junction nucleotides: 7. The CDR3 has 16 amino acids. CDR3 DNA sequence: TGTGCCAGCAGCTGGGCCGTGGACAGGGGCTCCTACGAGCAGTACTTC. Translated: CASSWAVDRGSYEQYF.

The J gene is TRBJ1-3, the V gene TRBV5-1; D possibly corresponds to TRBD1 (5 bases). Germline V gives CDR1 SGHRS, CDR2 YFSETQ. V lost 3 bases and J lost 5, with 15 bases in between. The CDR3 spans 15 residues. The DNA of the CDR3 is TGCGCCAGCAGCTCCCAGGGCGACTCACGAAACACCATATATTTT. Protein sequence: CASSSQGDSRNTIYF. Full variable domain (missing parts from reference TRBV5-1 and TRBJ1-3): KAGVTQTPRYLIKTRGQQVTLSCSPISGHRSVSWYQQTPGQGLQFLFEYFSETQRNKGNFPGRFSGRQFSNSRSEMNVSTLELGDSALYLCASSSQGDSRNTIYFGEGSWLTVV.

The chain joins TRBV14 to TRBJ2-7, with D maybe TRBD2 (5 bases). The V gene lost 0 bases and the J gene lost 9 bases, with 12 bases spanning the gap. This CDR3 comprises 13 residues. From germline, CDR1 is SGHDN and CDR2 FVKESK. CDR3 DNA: TGTGCCAGCAGCCAAGAACCGCTTCGGGGGCAGTACTTC. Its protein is CASSQEPLRGQYF. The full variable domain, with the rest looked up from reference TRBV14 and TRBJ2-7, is EAGVTQFPSHSVIEKGQTVTLRCDPISGHDNLYWYRRVMGKEIKFLLHFVKESKQDESGMPNNRFLAERTGGTYSTLKVQPAELEDSGVYFCASSQEPLRGQYFGPGTRLTVT.

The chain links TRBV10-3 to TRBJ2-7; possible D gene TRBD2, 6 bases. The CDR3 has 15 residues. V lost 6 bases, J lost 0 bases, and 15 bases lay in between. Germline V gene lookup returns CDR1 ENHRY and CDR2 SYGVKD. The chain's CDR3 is CAISPRGGLSYEQYF. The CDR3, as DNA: TGTGCCATCAGCCCCCGGGGAGGTCTCTCCTACGAGCAGTACTTC.

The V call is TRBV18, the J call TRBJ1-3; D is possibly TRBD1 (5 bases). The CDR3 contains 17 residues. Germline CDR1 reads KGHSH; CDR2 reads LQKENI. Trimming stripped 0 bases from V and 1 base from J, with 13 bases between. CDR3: CASSPPGPGRSGNTIYF. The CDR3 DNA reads TGTGCCAGCTCACCACCGGGTCCAGGGAGATCTGGAAACACCATATATTTT.

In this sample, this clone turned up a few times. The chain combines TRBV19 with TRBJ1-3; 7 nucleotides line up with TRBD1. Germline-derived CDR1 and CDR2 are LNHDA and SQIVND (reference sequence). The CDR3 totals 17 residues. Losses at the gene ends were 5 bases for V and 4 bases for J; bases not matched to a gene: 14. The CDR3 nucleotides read TGTGCCAGTAGTGCCCTGAGACAGGGAAGAAAAGGAAACACCATATATTTT. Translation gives CASSALRQGRKGNTIYF.

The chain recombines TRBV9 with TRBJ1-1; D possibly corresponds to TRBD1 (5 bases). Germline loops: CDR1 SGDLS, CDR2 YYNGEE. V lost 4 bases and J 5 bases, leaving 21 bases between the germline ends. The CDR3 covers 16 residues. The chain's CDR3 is CASSRGVTFKKTEAFF. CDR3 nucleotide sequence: TGTGCCAGCAGCCGAGGGGTCACGTTCAAGAAGACTGAAGCTTTCTTT.

The CDR3 coding sequence is TGTGCCAGTAGTATACAGAGCAATCAGCCCCAGCATTTT. It translates to CASSIQSNQPQHF. The chain employs TRBV19 and TRBJ1-5, with no clear D. The V gene lost 2 bases and the J gene lost 1 base, with 3 bases spanning the gap. The CDR3 contains 13 residues. Per the germline V gene, CDR1 is LNHDA and CDR2 is SQIVND (reference sequence).

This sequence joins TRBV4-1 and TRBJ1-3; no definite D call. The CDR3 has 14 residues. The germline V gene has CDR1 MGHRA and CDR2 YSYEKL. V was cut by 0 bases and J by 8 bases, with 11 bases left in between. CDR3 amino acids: CASSQEGESHTIYF. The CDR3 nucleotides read TGCGCCAGCAGCCAAGAGGGAGAAAGCCACACCATATATTTT.

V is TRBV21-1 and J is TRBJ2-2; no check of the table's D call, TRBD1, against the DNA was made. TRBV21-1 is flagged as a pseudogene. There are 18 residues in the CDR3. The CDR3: CASSKWCGQGDVTGELFF. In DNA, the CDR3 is TGTGCCAGCAGCAAATGGTGTGGACAGGGGGATGTCACCGGGGAGCTGTTTTTT.

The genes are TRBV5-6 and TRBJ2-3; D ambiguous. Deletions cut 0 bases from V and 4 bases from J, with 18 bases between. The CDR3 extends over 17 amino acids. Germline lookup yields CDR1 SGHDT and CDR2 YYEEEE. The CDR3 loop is CASSLGFRTPTPDTQYF. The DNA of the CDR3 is TGTGCCAGCAGCTTGGGATTTCGGACCCCCACACCAGATACGCAGTATTTT.

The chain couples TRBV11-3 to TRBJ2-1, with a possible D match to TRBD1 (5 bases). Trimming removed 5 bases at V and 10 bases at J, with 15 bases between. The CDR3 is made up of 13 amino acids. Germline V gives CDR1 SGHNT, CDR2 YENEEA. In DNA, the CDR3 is TGTGCCAGCAGCCTCGCGGCAGGGCGAGAGCAGTTCTTC. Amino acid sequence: CASSLAAGREQFF.

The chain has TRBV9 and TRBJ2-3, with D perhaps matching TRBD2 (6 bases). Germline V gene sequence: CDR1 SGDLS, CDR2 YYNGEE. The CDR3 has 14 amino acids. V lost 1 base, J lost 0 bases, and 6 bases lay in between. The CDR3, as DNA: TGTGCCAGCAGCGTACGGGGGAGCACAGATACGCAGTATTTT. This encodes CASSVRGSTDTQYF.